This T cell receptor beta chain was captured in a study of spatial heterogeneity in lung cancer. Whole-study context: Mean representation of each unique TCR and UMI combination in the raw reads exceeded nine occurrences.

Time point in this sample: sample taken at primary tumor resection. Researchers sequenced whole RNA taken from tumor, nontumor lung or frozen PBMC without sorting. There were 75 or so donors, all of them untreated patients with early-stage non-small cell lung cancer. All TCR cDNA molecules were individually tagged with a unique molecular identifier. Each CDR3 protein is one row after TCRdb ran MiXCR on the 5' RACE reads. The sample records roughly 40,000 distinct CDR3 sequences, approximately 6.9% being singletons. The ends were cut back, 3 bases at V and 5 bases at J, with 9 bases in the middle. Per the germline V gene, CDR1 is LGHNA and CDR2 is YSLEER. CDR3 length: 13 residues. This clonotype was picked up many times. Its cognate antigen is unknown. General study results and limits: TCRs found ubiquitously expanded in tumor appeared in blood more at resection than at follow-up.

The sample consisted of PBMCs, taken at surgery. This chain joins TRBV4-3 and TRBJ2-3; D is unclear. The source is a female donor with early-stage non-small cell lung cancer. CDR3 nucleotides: TGCGCCAGCAGCCAGTCCTTAGGAGATACGCAGTATTTT. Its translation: CASSQSLGDTQYF.